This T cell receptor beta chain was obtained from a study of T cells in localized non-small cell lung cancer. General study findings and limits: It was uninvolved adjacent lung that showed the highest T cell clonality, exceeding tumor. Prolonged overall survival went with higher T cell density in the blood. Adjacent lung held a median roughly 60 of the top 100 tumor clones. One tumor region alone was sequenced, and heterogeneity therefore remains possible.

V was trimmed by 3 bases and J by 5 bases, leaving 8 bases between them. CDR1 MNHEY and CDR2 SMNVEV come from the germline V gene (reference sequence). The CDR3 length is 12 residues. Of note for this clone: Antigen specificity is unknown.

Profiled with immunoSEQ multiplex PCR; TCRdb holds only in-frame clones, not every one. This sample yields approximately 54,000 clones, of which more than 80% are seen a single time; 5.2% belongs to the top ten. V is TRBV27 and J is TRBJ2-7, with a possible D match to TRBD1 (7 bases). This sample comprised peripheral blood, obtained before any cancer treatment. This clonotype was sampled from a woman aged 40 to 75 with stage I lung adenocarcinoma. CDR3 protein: CASSFRGDEQYF. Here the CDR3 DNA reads TGTGCCAGCAGTTTCAGGGGGGACGAGCAGTACTTC.